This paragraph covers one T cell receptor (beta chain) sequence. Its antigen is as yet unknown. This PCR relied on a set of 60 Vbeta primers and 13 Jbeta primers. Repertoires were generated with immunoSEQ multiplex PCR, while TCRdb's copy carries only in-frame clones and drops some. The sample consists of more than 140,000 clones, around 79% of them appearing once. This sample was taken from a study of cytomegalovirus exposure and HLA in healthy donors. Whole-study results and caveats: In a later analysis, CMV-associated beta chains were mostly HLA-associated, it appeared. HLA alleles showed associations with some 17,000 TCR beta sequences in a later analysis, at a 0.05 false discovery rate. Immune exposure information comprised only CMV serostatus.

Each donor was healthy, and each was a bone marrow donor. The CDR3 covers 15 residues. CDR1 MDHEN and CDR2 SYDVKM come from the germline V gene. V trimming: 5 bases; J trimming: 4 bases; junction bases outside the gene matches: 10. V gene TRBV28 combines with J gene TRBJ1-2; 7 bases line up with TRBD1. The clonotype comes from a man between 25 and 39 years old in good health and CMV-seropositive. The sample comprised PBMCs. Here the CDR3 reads CASSPYEGARYGYTF. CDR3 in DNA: TGTGCCAGCAGTCCCTACGAGGGGGCGCGCTATGGCTACACCTTC.